This T cell receptor (beta chain) was sequenced in a study of blood T cell repertoires in COVID-19 (dated by TCRdb to 2020 to 2021). About the investigation overall: The collaborator samples originated in the United States, Italy and Spain and spanned the acute and convalescent phases of COVID-19. The prospective study material was composed of cDNA or gDNA derived from T cells, B-cell-depleted T cells, or PBMCs. The dataset comprised deeply sampled blood TCRbeta repertoires from subjects exposed to, actively infected with, or recovered from COVID-19. The repertoires were released in a freely available public database intended as a resource for research on the immune response to SARS-CoV-2. The samples were drawn from two sources: the first 160 participants of the ongoing ImmuneRACE study, and fewer than 1,500 subjects contributed by 6 global collaborators. Sample metadata almost always included a de-identified subject ID, COVID-19 status, age in years and sex. Where available, HLA class I and class II types were taken from metadata supplied by the sample provider and were not determined by assay-based typing.

Each collaborating institution followed its own protocols to collect whole blood in K2EDTA tubes. For TCRbeta analysis, collaborators shipped samples in one of three forms: frozen whole blood, isolated PBMCs, or DNA extracted from either of those sample types. TCRbeta CDR3 regions were amplified from genomic DNA by means of the immunoSEQ Assay, a bias-controlled multiplex PCR. As for how the authors treated the data: The number of nucleated cells in each sample was estimated by amplification of reference gene primers within the assay. Sequence reads were collapsed and filtered to measure the absolute abundance of every unique TCRbeta CDR3 rearrangement. Productive Simpson clonality was computed per sample as the square root of Simpson's diversity index over productive rearrangements. Drawn from immuneACCESS, this table holds only the in-frame rearrangements with V and J called that TCRdb kept. Clones are partly lost; checked studies trace under half to an unresolved V gene and leave the rest unexplained. V and J calls and clone size are those listed in that table; D and trimming were worked out from the DNA. The sample table records approximately 150,000 clones; 85% to 90% of these occur just once. The top ten constitute 4% of the sample.

What the research found in general, with its limitations: The quantity of clinical and demographic metadata differed by source and by participant and was supplied without curation.

A word on this clone: The antigen it binds to is not known. Per-base quality was not reported, and no clone a single base away is much larger than it.

Sequenced input: peripheral blood. The sequence was obtained from a woman between 70 and 85 years old with acute or convalescent COVID-19.

Read as DNA, the sequence is TGTGCCAGCAGTTTATCGGCAGGGAACACTGAAGCTTTCTTT. This yields the protein CASSLSAGNTEAFF. Recombination linked TRBV27 to TRBJ1-1; no D gene is confidently identified. Including cysteine and phenylalanine, the CDR3 has 14 amino acids. The entry retains the CDR3 DNA only, 42 bases that are in frame from base 1. From the germline V gene (reference sequence), CDR1 is MNHEY and CDR2 is SMNVEV. V loses 0 bases of germline sequence and J loses 1 base, and the interval between the two ends is 6 bases.